This T cell receptor (beta chain) was recorded in a study of blood T cell repertoires in COVID-19. Overall study context: COVID-19 samples collected from the United States, Italy and Spain covered acute and convalescent phases. PBMCs, B-cell-depleted T cells, or T cells provided the cDNA or gDNA that made up the material.

As originally analysed: Reference gene primer amplification in the assay estimated nucleated cell counts. Sequencing was performed with immunoSEQ multiplex PCR; in TCRdb, only in-frame clones are kept and a portion is missing. For V, J and clone size, that table is used; D and trimming come from the DNA. The table records around 53,000 clones, roughly 89% of them present only once. Trimming pared 5 bases from V and 3 bases from J, leaving 7 bases between. CDR3 size: 12 residues. CDR1 and CDR2 (germline): ENHRY, SYGVKD. The V gene is TRBV10-3, the J gene TRBJ2-5; a possible D gene is TRBD1 (5 bases). The sample consisted of peripheral blood. This TCR came from a man in his forties or fifties with acute or convalescent COVID-19. This chain's CDR3 is CAISKTEETQYF. The CDR3 region has the DNA TGTGCCATCAGTAAGACAGAAGAGACCCAGTACTTC.